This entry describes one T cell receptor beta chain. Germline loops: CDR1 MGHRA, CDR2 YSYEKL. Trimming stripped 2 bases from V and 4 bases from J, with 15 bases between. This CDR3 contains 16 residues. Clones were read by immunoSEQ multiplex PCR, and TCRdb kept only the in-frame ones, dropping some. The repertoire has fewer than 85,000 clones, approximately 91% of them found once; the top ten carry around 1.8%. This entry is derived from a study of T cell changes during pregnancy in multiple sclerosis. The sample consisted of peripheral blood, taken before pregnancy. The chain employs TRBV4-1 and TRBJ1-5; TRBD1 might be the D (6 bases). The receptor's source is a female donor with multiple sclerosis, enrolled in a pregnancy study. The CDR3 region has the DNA TGCGCCAGCAGCCAACTGATGCTTACAGGGAATCAGCCCCAGCATTTT. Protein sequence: CASSQLMLTGNQPQHF.